A selection of T cell receptor beta chains follows, all from one sample in a study of shared clonotypes between healthy human individuals. Sequencing was performed with immunoSEQ multiplex PCR; in TCRdb, only in-frame clones are kept and a portion is missing. The sample consists of about 2 million clones, less than 95% of them appearing once. The sample consisted of naive CD8+ T cells sorted from blood. The receptors come from a man aged 18 to 30 in good health. Both conserved end residues are part of each CDR3. Each record gives: J gene, D gene, clone size, V gene, CDR3 protein, CDR3 DNA. D genes are given only for firm matches. Not every row has a clone size; where given, it reads once, few, many or a size class.

>TRBJ2-1|-|-|TRBV7-9
CASSWVNEQFF
TGTGCCAGCAGTTGGGTCAATGAGCAGTTCTTC
>TRBJ1-4|-|-|TRBV28
CASSLMRAQEKLFF
TGTGCCAGCAGTTTAATGAGGGCCCAGGAAAAACTGTTTTTT
>TRBJ2-7|-|-|TRBV4-3
CASSQGTASTYEQYF
TGCGCCAGCAGCCAAGGGACGGCCTCCACATACGAGCAGTACTTC
>TRBJ1-2|-|-|TRBV6-5
CASRSRGSYGYTF
TGTGCCAGTAGATCACGGGGCTCCTATGGCTACACCTTC
>TRBJ1-2|TRBD1|-|TRBV11-2
CASSVGTGGTANYGYTF
TGTGCCAGCAGCGTCGGGACAGGGGGTACCGCAAACTATGGCTACACCTTC
>TRBJ1-5|TRBD1|-|TRBV6-6
CASSYTGGDGNQPQHF
TGTGCCAGCAGTTACACAGGGGGCGATGGCAATCAGCCCCAGCATTTT
>TRBJ1-3|-|-|TRBV7-9
CASSSGRADKLFSGNTIYF
TGTGCCAGCAGCTCTGGACGGGCCGATAAACTCTTTTCTGGAAACACCATATATTTT
>TRBJ1-5|-|-|TRBV6-6
CASSTGQWTSNQPQHF
TGTGCCAGCAGTACTGGACAATGGACCTCAAATCAGCCCCAGCATTTT
>TRBJ1-1|-|-|TRBV5-4
CASSWGGHRVFTGAFF
TGTGCCAGCAGCTGGGGGGGCCACAGGGTATTCACTGGAGCTTTCTTT
>TRBJ2-5|-|-|TRBV6-5
CASSKDYLYQETQYF
TGTGCCAGCAGTAAGGACTATCTGTACCAAGAGACCCAGTACTTC
>TRBJ1-5|TRBD1|-|TRBV15
CATSLDRGGYQPQHF
TGTGCCACCAGCTTGGACAGGGGGGGATATCAGCCCCAGCATTTT
>TRBJ2-2|TRBD2|-|TRBV15
CATSRTSGIGELFF
TGTGCCACCAGCAGAACTAGCGGGATAGGGGAGCTGTTTTTT
>TRBJ1-4|-|-|TRBV11-2
CASSLVLWQTSTNEKLFF
TGTGCCAGCAGCTTAGTTTTGTGGCAGACTTCAACTAATGAAAAACTGTTTTTT
>TRBJ1-6|-|few|TRBV11-2
CASSLEGTTLHF
TGTGCCAGCAGCTTAGAGGGCACCACCCTCCACTTT
>TRBJ1-2|-|once|TRBV27
CASSFREGLFYYGYTF
TGTGCCAGCAGTTTTAGAGAGGGTTTGTTCTACTATGGCTACACCTTC
>TRBJ2-7|-|once|TRBV5-8
CASSFSTVSSYEQYF
TGTGCCAGCAGCTTTTCGACCGTAAGCTCCTACGAGCAGTACTTC
>TRBJ1-5|-|-|TRBV7-9
CASSLTDNSNQPQHF
TGTGCCAGCAGCTTAACTGACAATAGCAATCAGCCCCAGCATTTT
>TRBJ1-1|TRBD1|-|TRBV11-2
CASRTTGGLNTEAFF
TGTGCCAGCAGGACGACAGGGGGCTTGAACACTGAAGCTTTCTTT
>TRBJ2-1|-|-|TRBV15
CATSRLIDSNEQFF
TGTGCCACCAGCAGACTTATCGACAGCAATGAGCAGTTCTTC
>TRBJ2-7|-|-|TRBV29-1
CSVQFSSYEQYF
TGCAGCGTTCAGTTCAGTTCCTACGAGCAGTACTTC
>TRBJ1-2|-|-|TRBV27
CASSLRRNYGYTF
TGTGCCAGCAGTTTACGTCGTAACTATGGCTACACCTTC
>TRBJ2-7|-|-|TRBV6-5
CASSYSRAAESYEQYF
TGTGCCAGCAGTTACTCTAGGGCGGCAGAGTCCTACGAGCAGTACTTC